Below, 31 T cell receptor beta chains from the same sample are listed, as sequenced in a study of blood T cell repertoires in COVID-19. TCRdb's table, derived via immunoSEQ multiplex PCR, lists solely in-frame clones and lacks some. The sample has 210,000 or so clones, 85% to 90% seen once. The sequenced sample consisted of peripheral blood. These receptor sequences come from a man in his forties or fifties with acute or convalescent COVID-19.

The CDR3 is CASSPAAGGDTGELFF. As DNA, the CDR3 is TGTGCCAGCAGCCCGGCAGCGGGAGGGGACACCGGGGAGCTGTTTTTT. The chain is built from TRBV7-3 and TRBJ2-2, with 10 bases that match TRBD2. Germline CDR1 and CDR2: SGHTA and FQGTGA. With V trimmed by 5 bases and J by 3 bases, 6 bases remained unmatched. The CDR3 sequence is 16 residues long.

The rearrangement links TRBV7-6 to TRBJ1-5; no definite D call. The V and J ends lost 0 bases and 4 bases respectively, with 13 bases between them. The CDR3 contains 16 residues. CDR1 and CDR2 from the germline V gene are SGHVS and FNYEAQ. The CDR3 loop reads CASSLAGGQRNQPQHF. As DNA, the CDR3 is TGTGCCAGCAGCTTAGCCGGCGGGCAGAGGAATCAGCCCCAGCATTTT.

The chain has TRBV19 and TRBJ2-3; D perhaps matches TRBD2 (5 bases). Germline V gene data show CDR1 as LNHDA and CDR2 as SQIVND (reference sequence). The V and J ends lost 6 bases and 1 base respectively, with 8 bases between them. This CDR3 has 13 residues. The CDR3 nucleotides read TGTGCCAGTAGAGAGAGGGGCACAGATACGCAGTATTTT. The encoded protein is CASRERGTDTQYF.

This rearrangement joins TRBV5-1 to TRBJ1-3; D may be TRBD1 (5 bases). V lost 4 bases to trimming and J lost 0 bases, with 11 bases between them. The V gene's germline CDR1 is SGHRS and CDR2 YFSETQ. CDR3 length: 15 amino acids. CDR3 bases: TGCGCCAGCAGCCCTGACAGAACCTCTGGAAACACCATATATTTT. Encoded protein: CASSPDRTSGNTIYF.

This clone appeared a single time. The V and J genes are TRBV5-4 and TRBJ2-6; perhaps TRBD2 as D (5 bases). With 4 bases removed from V and 0 bases from J, the gap between germline ends came to 17 bases. This CDR3 comprises 18 residues. Germline CDR1 reads SGHNT; CDR2 reads YYREEE (reference sequence). The CDR3, as DNA: TGTGCCAGCAGCCCGAGGGCCCCCGCCCACTCTGGGGCCAACGTCCTGACTTTC. It yields the protein CASSPRAPAHSGANVLTF. The whole variable domain, filled in from reference TRBV5-4 and TRBJ2-6, reads ETGVTQSPTHLIKTRGQQVTLRCSSQSGHNTVSWYQQALGQGPQFIFQYYREEENGRGNFPPRFSGLQFPNYSSELNVNALELDDSALYLCASSPRAPAHSGANVLTFGAGSRLTVL.

V usage is TRBV27 and J usage is TRBJ2-7, with D maybe TRBD2 (6 bases). This CDR3 is 14 amino acids long. V was trimmed by 5 bases and J by 3 bases, leaving 14 bases between them. Germline CDR1 and CDR2: MNHEY and SMNVEV (reference sequence). The CDR3 region has the DNA TGTGCCAGCAGTGAGAATTGGGGAGGCTACGAGCAGTACTTC. Its translation: CASSENWGGYEQYF.

The gene calls are TRBV5-4 and TRBJ2-3; 11 bases are shared with TRBD2. Trimming removed 2 bases from V and 6 bases from J; junction bases left unmatched: 11. The germline gives CDR1 SGHNT, CDR2 YYREEE (reference sequence). CDR3 length equals 17 residues. Here the CDR3 reads CASSFSSGRALQDTQYF. The DNA of the CDR3 is TGTGCCAGCAGCTTCAGTAGCGGGAGGGCCCTGCAGGATACGCAGTATTTT.

J is TRBJ1-4 and V is TRBV5-1, with TRBD1 matching 7 bases. Germline loops: CDR1 SGHRS, CDR2 YFSETQ. Trimming took 2 bases from V and 7 from J; bases not matched to a gene: 5. The CDR3 spans 14 residues. The CDR3 DNA reads as TGCGCCAGCAGCTTCTCAGGGGGTGGTGAAAAACTGTTTTTT. It is translated as CASSFSGGGEKLFF.

The chain is built from TRBV6-5 and TRBJ2-1; 8 bases line up with TRBD1. This CDR3 is 13 amino acids long. Germline CDR1 is MNHEY and CDR2 is SVGAGI. Here the CDR3 DNA reads TGTGTCGCGGAGGACAGGGCGTACAATGAGCAGTTCTTC. Its protein product is CVAEDRAYNEQFF.

The rearrangement uses TRBV28 and TRBJ2-5; 7 bases fit TRBD1. Germline loops: CDR1 MDHEN, CDR2 SYDVKM. The CDR3 spans 13 residues. Trimming removed 3 bases from V and 5 bases from J; junction bases left unmatched: 3. CDR3 residues: CASSFQGVETQYF. DNA of the CDR3: TGTGCCAGCAGTTTCCAGGGGGTGGAGACCCAGTACTTC.

The rearrangement joins TRBV19 to TRBJ2-3; D call uncertain. Deletions cut 6 bases from V and 2 bases from J, with 12 bases between. The CDR3 is 14 amino acids. Germline CDR1 is LNHDA and CDR2 is SQIVND (reference sequence). The CDR3 region has the DNA TGTGCCAGTAGCAGACTTTCCTACACAGATACGCAGTATTTT. The encoded protein is CASSRLSYTDTQYF.

V gene TRBV7-2 combines with J gene TRBJ1-2; 10 bases line up with TRBD1. CDR1 is SGHTA and CDR2 is FQGNSA in the germline V gene. CDR3 length: 16 amino acids. The V segment lost 6 bases and the J segment 8 bases; nucleotides outside the gene matches: 15. The CDR3 coding sequence is TGTGCCAGCAGTTCCTGGCTTGGACAGGGGGTAGACGGCTACACCTTC. Protein product: CASSSWLGQGVDGYTF.

The chain is built from TRBV24-1 and TRBJ2-2; 8 positions agree with TRBD1. CDR1 is KGHDR, CDR2 SFDVKD, per germline. The CDR3 runs to 17 residues. The junction had 7 bases not matched to a gene; V was cut back by 4 bases and J by 1 base. For the CDR3, the DNA is TGTGCCACCAGTGAGGGAAACAGGGGGAGGAACACCGGGGAGCTGTTTTTT. This encodes CATSEGNRGRNTGELFF.

This rearrangement joins TRBV5-1 to TRBJ2-3; TRBD2 agrees at 7 bases. Losses at the gene ends were 0 bases for V and 2 bases for J; bases not matched to a gene: 3. CDR3 length equals 15 residues. Germline values: CDR1 SGHRS, CDR2 YFSETQ. Here the CDR3 DNA reads TGCGCCAGCAGCTTGGCAGGGACTATCACAGATACGCAGTATTTT. It yields the protein CASSLAGTITDTQYF. The entire variable domain, with the rest obtained from reference TRBV5-1 and TRBJ2-3, is as follows: KAGVTQTPRYLIKTRGQQVTLSCSPISGHRSVSWYQQTPGQGLQFLFEYFSETQRNKGNFPGRFSGRQFSNSRSEMNVSTLELGDSALYLCASSLAGTITDTQYFGPGTRLTVL.

The V and J genes are TRBV4-1 and TRBJ2-7, with TRBD1 identical over 7 bases. Germline V gene lookup returns CDR1 MGHRA and CDR2 YSYEKL. With 1 base clipped from V and 3 bases from J, the junction kept 6 bases outside the gene matches. This CDR3 has 15 amino acids. CDR3 in DNA: TGCGCCAGCAGCCAAGGACAGGGTGCGGGCTACGAGCAGTACGTC. Residues: CASSQGQGAGYEQYV.

The gene calls are TRBV11-2 and TRBJ2-2; D gene uncertain. Trimming pared 3 bases from V and 1 base from J, leaving 9 bases between. The length of the CDR3 is 15 residues. Germline loops: CDR1 SGHAT, CDR2 FQNNGV. CDR3 residues: CASSLVLKNTGELFF. CDR3 bases: TGTGCCAGCAGCTTGGTACTGAAGAACACCGGGGAGCTGTTTTTT.

The chain carries TRBV6-5 and TRBJ2-2; a possible D gene is TRBD1 (5 bases). Deletions cut 7 bases from V and 5 bases from J, with 11 bases between. Per germline, CDR1 MNHEY and CDR2 SVGAGI. The CDR3 spans 13 residues. CDR3 bases: TGTGCCAGCACGGCCCAGGGAACCGGGGAGCTGTTTTTT. Amino acids: CASTAQGTGELFF.

The gene calls are TRBV10-3 and TRBJ2-5, with 14 bases identical to TRBD2. Germline V gives CDR1 ENHRY, CDR2 SYGVKD. The V gene end was trimmed by 4 bases and the J gene end by 5 bases; junction bases not matched to a gene: 18. The CDR3 covers 20 residues. CDR3 nucleotides: TGTGCCATCAGTGGGACCGGGACTAGCGGGGGCCCCCACACCCAGGAGACCCAGTACTTC. Its translation is CAISGTGTSGGPHTQETQYF.

The chain is built from TRBV12-3 or TRBV12-4 and TRBJ1-5; D unresolved. This CDR3 comprises 13 residues. The V and J ends lost 7 bases and 7 bases respectively, with 14 bases between them. For the CDR3, the DNA is TGTGCCAGCAAAGGACCGTCGGGGCAGCCCCAGCATTTT. As protein: CASKGPSGQPQHF.

The chain joins TRBV29-1 to TRBJ1-2; 7 bases map to TRBD1. J was trimmed by 2 bases and V by 3 bases; bases with no gene match: 9. This CDR3 comprises 15 residues. The germline V gene has CDR1 SQVTM and CDR2 ANQGSEA. CDR3 nucleotides: TGCAGCGTTGATAGGCAGGGGGAGATAAACTATGGCTACACCTTC. As protein: CSVDRQGEINYGYTF.

This clone was seen more than once but under ten times. The chain joins TRBV6-6 to TRBJ1-2, with 11 bases fitting TRBD1. After removal of 7 bases from V and 7 bases from J, the junction contained 5 bases not matched to a gene. The CDR3 length is 13 residues. Germline CDR1 reads MNHNY; CDR2 reads SVGAGI (reference sequence). In DNA, the CDR3 is TGTGCCAGCATCGGACAGGGGGCGGGTGGCTACACCTTC. Translating it yields CASIGQGAGGYTF.

This chain connects TRBV7-9 to TRBJ1-2; 10 nucleotides agree with TRBD1. This CDR3 has 16 residues. Trimming removed 3 bases from V and 6 bases from J; junction bases left unmatched: 10. Germline V gene sequence: CDR1 SEHNR, CDR2 FQNEAQ (reference sequence). CDR3 sequence: CASSLPGQGKLNGYTF. As DNA, the CDR3 is TGTGCCAGCAGCTTGCCGGGACAGGGGAAGCTGAATGGCTACACCTTC.

The genes are TRBV7-8 and TRBJ2-2; 7 bases align to TRBD1. CDR1 and CDR2 from the germline V gene are SGHVS and FQNEAQ. The ends lost 6 bases at V and 3 bases at J; junction bases unmatched: 7. There are 15 residues in the CDR3. The CDR3 DNA reads as TGTGCCAGCAGGCACAGGGGTAGAGACACCGGGGAGCTGTTTTTT. Translated: CASRHRGRDTGELFF.

Only one count was recorded for this clone. The V and J genes are TRBV7-9 and TRBJ2-5, with TRBD2 as a possible D gene (6 bases). V was pared by 5 bases and J by 2 bases, with 18 bases between. This CDR3 spans 16 amino acids. From germline, CDR1 is SEHNR and CDR2 FQNEAQ (reference sequence). The CDR3 DNA sequence: TGTGCCAGCAGCCCACTGGCGGGGTTGTTACAAGAGACCCAGTACTTC. Translation gives CASSPLAGLLQETQYF.

The J gene is TRBJ1-1, the V gene TRBV6-1; D remains unclear. CDR1 is MNHNS and CDR2 is SASEGT in the germline V gene. The V end lost 0 bases, the J end lost 3 bases, and 8 bases lay between the germline ends. The CDR3 loop spans 14 amino acids. DNA of the CDR3: TGTGCCAGCAGTGAAGCGGGCTTTTACACTGAAGCTTTCTTT. Translated, it gives CASSEAGFYTEAFF.

CDR3 region: CSGTGSEAFF. The CDR3 coding sequence is TGCAGCGGCACAGGGTCTGAAGCTTTCTTT. This chain joins TRBV29-1 and TRBJ1-1; TRBD1 is a possible D gene (6 bases). This CDR3 region has 10 residues. Germline values: CDR1 SQVTM, CDR2 ANQGSEA. Trimming pared 7 bases from V and 6 bases from J, leaving 9 bases between.

This chain uses TRBV7-9 with TRBJ1-2, with a possible D match to TRBD1 (5 bases). Germline assignment: CDR1 SEHNR and CDR2 FQNEAQ (reference sequence). The CDR3 loop spans 13 amino acids. V lost 4 bases and J lost 7, with 13 bases in between. As DNA, the CDR3 is TGTGCCAGCAGCTCTTCCTCGGACACTGGCTACACCTTC. Encoded protein: CASSSSSDTGYTF.

The V and J genes are TRBV2 and TRBJ2-2, with D maybe TRBD2 (7 bases). The CDR3 is 16 residues long. CDR1 and CDR2 (germline): SNHLY, FYNNEI. V gave up 6 bases and J gave up 2 bases, with 16 bases separating them. CDR3 sequence: CASSPTGGRNTGELFF. The CDR3, as DNA: TGTGCCAGCAGCCCAACCGGGGGGCGAAACACCGGGGAGCTGTTTTTT.

The V call is TRBV7-9, the J call TRBJ1-1; 7 nucleotides agree with TRBD1. The CDR3 spans 16 residues. CDR1 and CDR2 (germline): SEHNR, FQNEAQ (reference sequence). The junction had 12 bases not matched to a gene; V was cut back by 4 bases and J by 4 bases. The CDR3: CASSWTGSLTGTEAFF. The CDR3 DNA is TGTGCCAGCAGCTGGACAGGCTCCCTAACGGGCACTGAAGCTTTCTTT. The whole variable domain, remainder taken from reference TRBV7-9 and TRBJ1-1, is DTGVSQNPRHKITKRGQNVTFRCDPISEHNRLYWYRQTLGQGPEFLTYFQNEAQLEKSRLLSDRFSAERPKGSFSTLEIQRTEQGDSAMYLCASSWTGSLTGTEAFFGQGTRLTVV.

The chain links TRBV5-1 to TRBJ2-2; 8 nucleotides line up with TRBD2. The CDR3 totals 17 residues. Per germline, CDR1 SGHRS and CDR2 YFSETQ. Trimming cost V 0 bases and J 0 bases; bases outside gene matches: 4. CDR3 DNA: TGCGCCAGCAGCTTGGTTTTCGGGAGGGCGAACACCGGGGAGCTGTTTTTT. This translates into CASSLVFGRANTGELFF.

This sequence joins TRBV4-1 and TRBJ2-7; TRBD1 is a possible D gene (5 bases). The CDR3 length is 12 residues. V lost 0 bases to trimming and J lost 6 bases, with 6 bases between them. In germline, CDR1 is MGHRA, CDR2 YSYEKL. In nucleotides, the CDR3 is TGCGCCAGCAGCCAAGAAGGGGTCGAGCAGTACTTC. Protein: CASSQEGVEQYF.